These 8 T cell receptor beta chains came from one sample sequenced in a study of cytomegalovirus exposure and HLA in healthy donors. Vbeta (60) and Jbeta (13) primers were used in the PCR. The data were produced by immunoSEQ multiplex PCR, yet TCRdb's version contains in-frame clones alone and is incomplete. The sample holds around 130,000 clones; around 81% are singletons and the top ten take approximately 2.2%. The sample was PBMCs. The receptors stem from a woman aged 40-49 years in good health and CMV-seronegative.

The CDR3 coding sequence is TGTGCCAGCACGGGGGACTACACCGGGGAGCTGTTTTTT. Protein product: CASTGDYTGELFF. This sequence joins TRBV6-1 and TRBJ2-2, with D perhaps matching TRBD2 (6 bases). Germline CDR1 reads MNHNS; CDR2 reads SASEGT. Between the trimmed V and J ends, which lost 7 bases and 3 bases, there was a span of 9 bases. The CDR3 consists of 13 residues.

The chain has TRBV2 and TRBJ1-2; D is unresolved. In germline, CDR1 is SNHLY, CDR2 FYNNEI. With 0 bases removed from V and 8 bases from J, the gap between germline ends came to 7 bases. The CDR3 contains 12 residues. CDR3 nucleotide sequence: TGTGCCAGCAGTGAAGCGGCTTTAGGCTACACCTTC. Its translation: CASSEAALGYTF.

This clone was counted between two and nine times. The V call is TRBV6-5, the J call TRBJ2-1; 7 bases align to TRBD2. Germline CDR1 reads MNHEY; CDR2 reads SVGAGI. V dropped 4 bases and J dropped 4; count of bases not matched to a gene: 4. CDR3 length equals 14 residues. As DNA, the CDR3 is TGTGCCAGCAGTTTGGGGGGAGGGTACAATGAGCAGTTCTTC. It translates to CASSLGGGYNEQFF.

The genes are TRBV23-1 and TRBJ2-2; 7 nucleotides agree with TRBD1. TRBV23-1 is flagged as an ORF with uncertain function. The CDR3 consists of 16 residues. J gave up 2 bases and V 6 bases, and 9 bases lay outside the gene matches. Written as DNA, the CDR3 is TGCGCCAGCAGGAGAACAGGGGTCCGAAACACCGGGGAGCTGTTTTTT. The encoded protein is CASRRTGVRNTGELFF.

The CDR3: CAWTAGAYNEQFF. The CDR3 region has the DNA TGTGCCTGGACGGCTGGAGCCTACAATGAGCAGTTCTTC. This chain connects TRBV30 to TRBJ2-1, with D unresolved. The CDR3 covers 13 residues. The V gene lost 4 bases and the J gene lost 2 bases, with 9 bases spanning the gap. CDR1 GTSNPN and CDR2 SVGIG come from the germline V gene (reference sequence).

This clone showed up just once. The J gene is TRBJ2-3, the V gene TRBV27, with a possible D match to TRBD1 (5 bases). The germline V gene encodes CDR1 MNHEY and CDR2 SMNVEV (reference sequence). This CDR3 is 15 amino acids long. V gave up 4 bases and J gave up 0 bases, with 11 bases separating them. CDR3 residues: CASSSRQISTDTQYF. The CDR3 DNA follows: TGTGCCAGCAGTTCTCGACAGATTAGCACAGATACGCAGTATTTT.

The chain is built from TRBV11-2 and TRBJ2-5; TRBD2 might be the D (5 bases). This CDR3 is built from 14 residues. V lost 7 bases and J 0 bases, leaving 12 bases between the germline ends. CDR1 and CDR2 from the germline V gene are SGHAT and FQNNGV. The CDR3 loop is CASTIRADQETQYF. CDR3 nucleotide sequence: TGTGCCAGCACGATCCGAGCGGACCAAGAGACCCAGTACTTC. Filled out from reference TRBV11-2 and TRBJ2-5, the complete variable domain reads EAGVAQSPRYKIIEKRQSVAFWCNPISGHATLYWYQQILGQGPKLLIQFQNNGVVDDSQLPKDRFSAERLKGVDSTLKIQPAKLEDSAVYLCASTIRADQETQYFGPGTRLLVL.

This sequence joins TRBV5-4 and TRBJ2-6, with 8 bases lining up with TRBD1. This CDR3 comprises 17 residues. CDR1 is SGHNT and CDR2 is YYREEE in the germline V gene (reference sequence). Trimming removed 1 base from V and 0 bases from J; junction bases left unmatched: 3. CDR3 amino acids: CASSLRTGRSGANVLTF. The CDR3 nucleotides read TGTGCCAGCAGCTTGAGGACAGGGCGCTCTGGGGCCAACGTCCTGACTTTC. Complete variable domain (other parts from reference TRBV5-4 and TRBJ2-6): ETGVTQSPTHLIKTRGQQVTLRCSSQSGHNTVSWYQQALGQGPQFIFQYYREEENGRGNFPPRFSGLQFPNYSSELNVNALELDDSALYLCASSLRTGRSGANVLTFGAGSRLTVL.